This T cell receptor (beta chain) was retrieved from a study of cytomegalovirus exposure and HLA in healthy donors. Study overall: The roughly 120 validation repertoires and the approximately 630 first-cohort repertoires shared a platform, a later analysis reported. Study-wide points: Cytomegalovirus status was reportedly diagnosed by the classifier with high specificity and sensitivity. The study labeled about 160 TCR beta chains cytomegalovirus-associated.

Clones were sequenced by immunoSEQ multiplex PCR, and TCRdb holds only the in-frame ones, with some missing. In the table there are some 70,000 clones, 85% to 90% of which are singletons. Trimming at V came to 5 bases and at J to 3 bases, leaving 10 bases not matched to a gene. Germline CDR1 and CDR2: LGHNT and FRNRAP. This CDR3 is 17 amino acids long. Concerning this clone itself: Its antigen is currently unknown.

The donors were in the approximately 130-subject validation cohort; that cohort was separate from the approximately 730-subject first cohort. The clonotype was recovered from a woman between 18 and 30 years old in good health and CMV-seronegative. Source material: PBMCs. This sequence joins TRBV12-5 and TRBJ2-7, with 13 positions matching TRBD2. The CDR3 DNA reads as TGTGCTAGTGGTCCCTCCGGACTAGCGGGAGTTAGCTACGAGCAGTACTTC. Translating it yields CASGPSGLAGVSYEQYF.